These T cell receptor beta chains were read from a single sample in a study of blood T cell repertoires in COVID-19. Libraries were prepared by immunoSEQ multiplex PCR; TCRdb keeps only in-frame clonotypes and omits some of them. This sample carries 95,000 to 130,000 clones, approximately 87% of them seen once, and the ten largest clones take 2% to 2.5%. The sample taken for sequencing was peripheral blood. The source of these receptors is a man in his thirties or forties with acute or convalescent COVID-19. Both conserved end residues are part of each CDR3. The D gene is left open where the match is weak. Rows give clone size only sometimes, using once, few, many, or a class for an expanded clone.

d_call	clone_size	v_call	j_call	cdr3_aa	cdr3_nt
-	-	TRBV28	TRBJ2-4	CASSNRDRNIQYF	TGTGCCAGCAGTAACAGGGACCGAAACATTCAGTACTTC
-	-	TRBV7-2	TRBJ1-2	CASSFRGNYGYTF	TGTGCCAGCAGCTTTCGGGGGAACTATGGCTACACCTTC
-	once	TRBV6-5	TRBJ1-2	CATRTGGDGGYTF	TGTGCCACCCGGACGGGGGGAGATGGTGGCTACACCTTC
TRBD1	-	TRBV4-1	TRBJ1-1	CASRSNRGRTEAFF	TGCGCCAGCAGGAGTAACAGGGGTAGGACTGAAGCTTTCTTT
TRBD1	-	TRBV9	TRBJ1-2	CASSVSGQGSYGYTF	TGTGCCAGCAGCGTTTCTGGACAGGGAAGCTATGGCTACACCTTC
TRBD1	once	TRBV19	TRBJ2-2	CASRGTGTGELFF	TGTGCCAGTAGGGGGACAGGGACCGGGGAGCTGTTTTTT
TRBD2	-	TRBV7-8	TRBJ2-3	CASSTRTSGSFRPTQYF	TGTGCCAGCAGCACTAGGACTAGCGGGAGTTTTCGTCCTACGCAGTATTTT
-	-	TRBV4-1	TRBJ2-2	CASSQPDQGNTGELFF	TGCGCCAGCAGCCAACCGGATCAGGGAAACACCGGGGAGCTGTTTTTT
-	few	TRBV4-3	TRBJ2-1	CASSQDPRNEQFF	TGCGCCAGCAGCCAAGACCCCCGCAATGAGCAGTTCTTC
-	-	TRBV21-1	TRBJ1-6	CASSKETGPYNSPLHF	TGTGCCAGCAGCAAAGAGACAGGGCCCTATAATTCACCCCTCCACTTT
-	-	TRBV18	TRBJ1-3	CASSPGQSDTIYF	TGTGCCAGCTCACCGGGACAAAGCGACACCATATATTTT
TRBD1	-	TRBV5-1	TRBJ2-1	CASSLEGQGAEEQFF	TGCGCCAGCAGCTTGGAGGGACAGGGGGCAGAGGAGCAGTTCTTC
-	once	TRBV30	TRBJ1-2	CAWSTPGERGYTF	TGTGCCTGGAGTACACCAGGGGAGCGTGGCTACACCTTC
TRBD2	once	TRBV19	TRBJ2-3	CASSIGGGKDTQYF	TGTGCCAGTAGTATCGGCGGGGGGAAGGATACGCAGTATTTT
TRBD2	-	TRBV11-2	TRBJ2-2	CASSPSAGGSAGELFF	TGTGCCAGCAGCCCGTCAGCGGGAGGTTCGGCCGGGGAGCTGTTTTTT
TRBD1	-	TRBV18	TRBJ1-5	CASSRITGGRNQPQHF	TGTGCCAGCTCACGTATCACAGGGGGCCGCAATCAGCCCCAGCATTTT
TRBD1	-	TRBV4-2	TRBJ1-3	CASSRTGGGNTIYF	TGTGCCAGCAGCCGAACAGGGGGAGGAAACACCATATATTTT
-	-	TRBV5-6	TRBJ2-3	CASSLVDSHTQYF	TGTGCCAGCAGCTTGGTAGATTCACATACGCAGTATTTT
TRBD1	-	TRBV15	TRBJ1-5	CATSKTGAGNQPQHF	TGTGCCACCAGCAAGACAGGGGCAGGCAATCAGCCCCAGCATTTT
-	-	TRBV30	TRBJ2-7	CAWRNAYEQYF	TGTGCCTGGCGTAACGCGTACGAGCAGTACTTC
TRBD1	-	TRBV2	TRBJ1-6	CASMEGTGYSPLHF	TGTGCCAGCATGGAGGGGACAGGGTATTCACCCCTCCACTTT
TRBD2	-	TRBV7-9	TRBJ2-3	CASSQLAGGHGDTQYF	TGTGCCAGCAGCCAACTAGCGGGAGGTCATGGAGATACGCAGTATTTT
TRBD1	-	TRBV3-1/TRBV3-2	TRBJ1-3	CASSQGQGVIGNTIYF	TGTGCCAGCAGCCAGGGACAGGGTGTCATTGGAAACACCATATATTTT
TRBD2	few	TRBV27	TRBJ2-3	CASSYSPPGTSSDTQYF	TGTGCCAGCAGCTATTCCCCTCCCGGGACTAGCTCAGATACGCAGTATTTT
-	-	TRBV21-1	TRBJ1-1	CASSKERTGVRMNTEAFF	TGTGCCAGCAGCAAAGAGAGGACAGGAGTTCGCATGAACACTGAAGCTTTCTTT
TRBD1	-	TRBV25-1	TRBJ2-5	CASSAYRGQGETQYF	TGTGCCAGCAGTGCGTACAGGGGGCAGGGGGAGACCCAGTACTTC
TRBD2	-	TRBV6-1	TRBJ2-1	CASSEGLAGVYEQFF	TGTGCCAGCAGTGAAGGGCTAGCGGGAGTTTATGAGCAGTTCTTC
-	-	TRBV7-9	TRBJ2-1	CASSFMTAGLRNEQFF	TGTGCCAGCAGCTTTATGACGGCGGGCCTCCGCAATGAGCAGTTCTTC
TRBD1	-	TRBV27	TRBJ1-5	CASSPMKQGIQPQHF	TGTGCCAGCAGTCCTATGAAACAGGGGATTCAGCCCCAGCATTTT
-	-	TRBV9	TRBJ1-2	CASSVGSREGYGYTF	TGTGCCAGCAGCGTAGGGAGCAGGGAAGGCTATGGCTACACCTTC
TRBD1	-	TRBV6-2/TRBV6-3	TRBJ1-5	CASSPGTENQPQHF	TGTGCCAGCAGCCCCGGGACAGAGAATCAGCCCCAGCATTTT
TRBD1	few	TRBV7-9	TRBJ1-4	CASSLRTGYGEKLFF	TGTGCCAGCAGCCTCCGGACAGGGTATGGTGAAAAACTGTTTTTT
TRBD2	once	TRBV25-1	TRBJ2-1	CASSELGFGTNLDNEQFF	TGTGCCAGCAGTGAATTAGGATTCGGGACTAACCTAGACAATGAGCAGTTCTTC
TRBD2	-	TRBV2	TRBJ2-2	CASRPGLAGGPGGELFF	TGTGCCAGCAGACCCGGACTAGCGGGGGGGCCTGGCGGGGAGCTGTTTTTT
TRBD2	once	TRBV10-3	TRBJ2-3	CAISGSRLAGGTDTQYF	TGTGCCATCAGTGGGTCACGACTAGCGGGGGGGACAGATACGCAGTATTTT
TRBD2	-	TRBV4-1	TRBJ2-2	CASSGTMAVAGVVGELFF	TGCGCCAGCAGCGGGACAATGGCGGTAGCGGGAGTGGTCGGGGAGCTGTTTTTT
TRBD1	-	TRBV7-3	TRBJ2-2	CASSPRTGEGGELFF	TGTGCCAGCAGCCCGCGGACAGGGGAGGGCGGGGAGCTGTTTTTT